This is a list of T cell receptor beta chains from one sample in a study of liver allograft versus peripheral blood T cells. Each CDR3 protein is one row after TCRdb ran MiXCR on the reads. Of several hundred distinct CDR3 sequences in the sample, around 17% are singletons; the top ten hold around 28%. The receptors were gathered from a human patient who had a liver transplant. Some T cells may be provided by the graft donor. The CDR3 runs from the conserved cysteine through the conserved F or W. Fields, in order: J gene, V gene, clone size, D gene, CDR3 DNA, CDR3 protein. D genes are given only for firm matches. Size is stated for part of the rows, as once, few or many counts, or as a class when the clone is expanded.

J gene: TRBJ2-5
V gene: TRBV3-1
clone size: medium-sized
D gene: NA
CDR3 DNA: TGTGCCAGCAGCCCCCTTGGGAACGGCCAAGAGACCCAGTACTTC
CDR3 protein: CASSPLGNGQETQYF

J gene: TRBJ2-3
V gene: TRBV5-4
clone size: medium-sized
D gene: TRBD1
CDR3 DNA: TGTGCCACGGAGACAGGGAAGTCCACAGATACGCAGTATTTT
CDR3 protein: CATETGKSTDTQYF

J gene: TRBJ2-3
V gene: TRBV6-6
clone size: medium-sized
D gene: TRBD2
CDR3 DNA: TGTGCCAGCAGCAACGGGGAGGGGATGATCACAGATACGCAGTATTTT
CDR3 protein: CASSNGEGMITDTQYF

J gene: TRBJ1-2
V gene: TRBV6-5
clone size: large
D gene: TRBD1
CDR3 DNA: TGTGCCAGCAGTTACCAAAGGACAGGGGGCCTCGGCTATGGCTACACCTTC
CDR3 protein: CASSYQRTGGLGYGYTF

J gene: TRBJ1-6
V gene: TRBV5-6
clone size: NA
D gene: TRBD1
CDR3 DNA: TGTGCCAGCAGCAAGACAGGGAAGTACGACTCACCCCTCCACTTT
CDR3 protein: CASSKTGKYDSPLHF

J gene: TRBJ2-7
V gene: TRBV6-2/TRBV6-3
clone size: large
D gene: NA
CDR3 DNA: TGTGCCAGCAGCTCGGTTGGGGGAGGCGAGCAGTACTTC
CDR3 protein: CASSSVGGGEQYF

J gene: TRBJ1-5
V gene: TRBV12-3/TRBV12-4
clone size: medium-sized
D gene: TRBD1
CDR3 DNA: TGTGCCACCACAGGGGGGGGCAATCAGCCCCAGCATTTT
CDR3 protein: CATTGGGNQPQHF

J gene: TRBJ1-2
V gene: TRBV7-2
clone size: medium-sized
D gene: TRBD1
CDR3 DNA: TGTGCCAGCAGCTTACATACAGGGGAGGGCTATGGCTACACCTTC
CDR3 protein: CASSLHTGEGYGYTF

J gene: TRBJ1-2
V gene: TRBV6-5
clone size: NA
D gene: TRBD1
CDR3 DNA: TGTGCCAGCAGTTATCTACCGGGACAGCGGAGTGGCTACACCTTC
CDR3 protein: CASSYLPGQRSGYTF

J gene: TRBJ1-5
V gene: TRBV12-3/TRBV12-4
clone size: medium-sized
D gene: TRBD1
CDR3 DNA: TGTGCCAGCAGCCCAGAGGGGGCGGATCAGCCCCAGCATTTT
CDR3 protein: CASSPEGADQPQHF

J gene: TRBJ1-1
V gene: TRBV20-1
clone size: medium-sized
D gene: NA
CDR3 DNA: TGCAGTGCTTCTCCAGGTGATGAAGCTTTCTTT
CDR3 protein: CSASPGDEAFF

J gene: TRBJ1-1
V gene: TRBV11-2
clone size: medium-sized
D gene: NA
CDR3 DNA: TGTGCCAGCAGCTTACGCTACACTGAAGCTTTCTTT
CDR3 protein: CASSLRYTEAFF

J gene: TRBJ2-1
V gene: TRBV6-2/TRBV6-3
clone size: medium-sized
D gene: TRBD2
CDR3 DNA: TGTGCCACCAACCCGATCGGGGGGGCCTACAATGAGCAGTTCTTC
CDR3 protein: CATNPIGGAYNEQFF

J gene: TRBJ1-1
V gene: TRBV10-3
clone size: large
D gene: NA
CDR3 DNA: TGTGCCATGGGGACGTTTTCGAACACTGAAGCTTTCTTT
CDR3 protein: CAMGTFSNTEAFF

J gene: TRBJ1-2
V gene: TRBV5-4
clone size: large
D gene: NA
CDR3 DNA: TGTGCCAGCAGCTTGGGGGCAGACTACACCTTC
CDR3 protein: CASSLGADYTF

J gene: TRBJ2-3
V gene: TRBV24-1
clone size: NA
D gene: TRBD1
CDR3 DNA: TGTGCCACCAGTGATTTGGGACAGGGGTCGAGCACAGATACGCAGTATTTT
CDR3 protein: CATSDLGQGSSTDTQYF

J gene: TRBJ1-1
V gene: TRBV6-6
clone size: medium-sized
D gene: NA
CDR3 DNA: TGTGCCAGCAGATCCGGTTACCAGGGGACTGAAGCTTTCTTT
CDR3 protein: CASRSGYQGTEAFF

J gene: TRBJ2-7
V gene: TRBV20-1
clone size: NA
D gene: NA
CDR3 DNA: TGCAGTTTCCGCCCCCAGGACAACTACGAGCAGTACTTC
CDR3 protein: CSFRPQDNYEQYF

J gene: TRBJ1-1
V gene: TRBV6-1
clone size: medium-sized
D gene: NA
CDR3 DNA: TGTGCCAGCAGTTATGACAGAAGCCATGAAGCTTTCTTT
CDR3 protein: CASSYDRSHEAFF

J gene: TRBJ2-7
V gene: TRBV9
clone size: medium-sized
D gene: TRBD2
CDR3 DNA: TGTGCCAGCAGCGCGAGCGGGGGCCCCTACGAGCAGTACTTC
CDR3 protein: CASSASGGPYEQYF

J gene: TRBJ1-1
V gene: TRBV28
clone size: medium-sized
D gene: TRBD1
CDR3 DNA: TGTGCCAGCAGCCCTACAGGGGGCGCTAACACTGAAGCTTTCTTT
CDR3 protein: CASSPTGGANTEAFF